Sequencing of this TCR beta chain was carried out in a study of control samples from healthy donors and cancer patients. Clones were sequenced by immunoSEQ multiplex PCR, and TCRdb holds only the in-frame ones, with some missing. The sample has about 100,000 clones, 88% seen once. The germline CDR1 and CDR2 sequences are SGHVS and FNYEAQ. The CDR3 consists of 9 residues. V lost 8 bases and J lost 5, with 4 bases in between. Input material: blood. This rearrangement joins TRBV7-6 to TRBJ2-7; D remains unclear. The clonotype originates from a young man in good health. CDR3 residues: CASGDEQYF. The CDR3 DNA follows: TGTGCCAGCGGGGACGAGCAGTACTTC.